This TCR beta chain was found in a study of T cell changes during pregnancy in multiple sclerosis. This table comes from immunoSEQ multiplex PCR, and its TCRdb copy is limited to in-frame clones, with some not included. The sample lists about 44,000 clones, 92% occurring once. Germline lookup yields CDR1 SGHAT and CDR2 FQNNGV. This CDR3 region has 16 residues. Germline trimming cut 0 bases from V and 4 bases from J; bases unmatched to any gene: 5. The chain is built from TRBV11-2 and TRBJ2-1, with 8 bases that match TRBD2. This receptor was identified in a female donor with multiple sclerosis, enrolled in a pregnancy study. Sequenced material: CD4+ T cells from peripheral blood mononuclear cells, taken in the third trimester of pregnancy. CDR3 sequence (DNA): TGTGCCAGCAGCTTAGACGGGAGGGCCCTATACAATGAGCAGTTCTTC. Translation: CASSLDGRALYNEQFF.